What follows are 24 T cell receptor beta chains derived from one specimen sequenced in a study of human T cells and chemical hapten exposure. MiXCR, run by TCRdb on the RACE reads, gives a single entry per CDR3 protein. The sample includes 39,000 or so distinct CDR3 sequences, more than 3% seen only once; the top ten take about 26%. Regarding time point: patch test 1, 2 weeks after DPC sensitization. Treatment given: therapeutic diphenylcyclopropenone sensitization with weekly scalp DPC. Total RNA was isolated from whole blood that had not been fractionated. The material was whole blood, obtained in connection with sensitization to the hapten diphenylcyclopropenone (DPC). The origin of the receptors is a man aged 50 to 59 with alopecia areata. Some clones in this sample may be carry-over from other donors' samples.

There are many counts of this clonotype. The genes are TRBV24-1 and TRBJ2-1; 10 bases line up with TRBD1. Germline V gene data show CDR1 as KGHDR and CDR2 as SFDVKD. V dropped 6 bases and J dropped 2; count of bases not matched to a gene: 9. The CDR3 is 17 residues long. This CDR3 is CATSRDRGRGTYNEQFF. CDR3 coding DNA: TGTGCCACCAGTCGGGACAGGGGACGCGGAACCTACAATGAGCAGTTCTTC.

This clonotype occurred many times. The V call is TRBV20-1, the J call TRBJ1-1, with D unresolved. CDR1 and CDR2 from the germline V gene are DFQATT and SNEGSKA (reference sequence). V dropped 2 bases and J dropped 0 bases, with 7 bases sitting between them. The CDR3 consists of 13 residues. For the CDR3, the DNA is TGCAGTGCTAGAAGAAACATGAACACTGAAGCTTTCTTT. This sequence encodes CSARRNMNTEAFF.

This clonotype was observed at least ten times. The chain is built from TRBV6-2 or TRBV6-3 and TRBJ1-5; D may be TRBD1 (6 bases). The CDR3 is 16 amino acids. The V and J ends lost 6 bases and 6 bases respectively, with 21 bases between them. CDR1 MNHEY and CDR2 SVGEGT come from the germline V gene. The CDR3 DNA is TGTGCCAGCAGCAAGCCTCACAGGGTTTCGATTCAGCCCCAGCATTTT. Its translation is CASSKPHRVSIQPQHF.

This clonotype has a count of ten or more. The chain is built from TRBV12-3 or TRBV12-4 and TRBJ1-4; 9 bases fit TRBD1. The junction had 3 bases not matched to a gene; V was cut back by 5 bases and J by 5 bases. The length of the CDR3 is 14 residues. In nucleotides, the CDR3 is TGTGCCAGCAGTCTCGGACAGGGGAATGAAAAACTGTTTTTT. Translating gives CASSLGQGNEKLFF.

This clonotype was counted at least ten times. This chain links TRBV19 with TRBJ1-2; no clear D gene. Germline lookup yields CDR1 LNHDA and CDR2 SQIVND (reference sequence). V was pared by 3 bases and J by 4 bases, with 9 bases between. The CDR3 contains 13 residues. Written as DNA, the CDR3 is TGTGCCAGTAGTATTCGGGTGGGCTATGGCTACACCTTC. Protein: CASSIRVGYGYTF.

This clonotype is medium-sized in the sample. The gene calls are TRBV6-6 and TRBJ1-5; D is undetermined. CDR3 length: 12 residues. V dropped 4 bases and J dropped 4 bases, with 5 bases sitting between them. Germline V gene sequence: CDR1 MNHNY, CDR2 SVGAGI (reference sequence). The CDR3 spells CASSSENQPQHF. The CDR3 coding sequence is TGTGCCAGCAGTTCCGAAAATCAGCCCCAGCATTTT.

This clonotype was picked up a small number of times. The rearrangement links TRBV7-9 to TRBJ1-4, with TRBD1 as a possible D gene (5 bases). This CDR3 is built from 15 residues. Germline-derived CDR1 and CDR2 are SEHNR and FQNEAQ (reference sequence). Deletions cut 2 bases from V and 3 bases from J, with 10 bases between. CDR3 bases: TGTGCCAGCAGCTTAATGGGACCCCCTAATGAAAAACTGTTTTTT. Translated: CASSLMGPPNEKLFF.

This clonotype appeared many times. This chain joins TRBV4-1 and TRBJ2-3, with D possibly matching TRBD2 (7 bases). The CDR3 spans 16 residues. Germline V lookup: CDR1 MGHRA, CDR2 YSYEKL. Trimming cost V 3 bases and J 0 bases, with 13 bases left between them. CDR3 in amino acids: CASSHAGATSTDTQYF. The CDR3 DNA follows: TGCGCCAGCAGCCACGCGGGGGCAACTAGCACAGATACGCAGTATTTT.

This chain uses TRBV5-1 with TRBJ2-1; 12 positions agree with TRBD2. The CDR3 totals 23 residues. Germline CDR1 SGHRS, CDR2 YFSETQ. Germline trimming cut 1 base from V and 3 bases from J; bases unmatched to any gene: 23. As DNA, the CDR3 is TGCGCCAGCAGCTTGAGACAGGTCCTTCGTCCAACTAGCGGGAGGCTTAACTACAATGAGCAGTTCTTC. Translation gives CASSLRQVLRPTSGRLNYNEQFF.

This clonotype came up many times. The CDR3 DNA reads TGCAGTGCGACCGGGACTAGCGGGAGGGCCCGAGACGAGCAGTACTTC. Its translation: CSATGTSGRARDEQYF. The chain has TRBV20-1 and TRBJ2-7; 16 nucleotides align to TRBD2. Germline V gene data show CDR1 as DFQATT and CDR2 as SNEGSKA (reference sequence). V was pared by 6 bases and J by 5 bases, with 10 bases of the junction left unmatched. The CDR3 contains 16 residues.

This clonotype was observed at least ten times. The genes are TRBV7-2 and TRBJ2-3; D is undetermined. V lost 1 base and J lost 4, with 6 bases in between. CDR1 is SGHTA and CDR2 is FQGNSA in the germline V gene. This CDR3 contains 13 residues. CDR3 sequence: CASSLENADTQYF. Written as DNA, the CDR3 is TGTGCCAGCAGCTTAGAAAACGCAGATACGCAGTATTTT. Variable domain in full (rest from reference TRBV7-2 and TRBJ2-3): GAGVSQSPSNKVTEKGKDVELRCDPISGHTALYWYRQSLGQGLEFLIYFQGNSAPDKSGLPSDRFSAERTGGSVSTLTIQRTQQEDSAVYLCASSLENADTQYFGPGTRLTVL.

This clonotype was detected ten times or more. The chain has TRBV28 and TRBJ1-5, with D uncertain. Germline V lookup: CDR1 MDHEN, CDR2 SYDVKM. This CDR3 region has 14 residues. Trimming left V 1 base short and J 6 bases short, with 10 bases between. CDR3 sequence (DNA): TGTGCCAGCAGTTTATCCGGGGTGGTTCAGCCCCAGCATTTT. As protein: CASSLSGVVQPQHF.

This clonotype was seen ten or more times. The chain is built from TRBV28 and TRBJ2-5, with a weak D call TRBD2 (6 bases). Germline V gene sequence: CDR1 MDHEN, CDR2 SYDVKM. V lost 1 base to trimming and J lost 1 base, with 13 bases between them. There are 16 residues in the CDR3. The CDR3 protein is CASSLYISGTQETQYF. CDR3 nucleotide sequence: TGTGCCAGCAGTTTATATATTAGCGGAACCCAAGAGACCCAGTACTTC.

In its sample, this clonotype was seen many times. The rearrangement uses TRBV15 and TRBJ2-1; unclear D gene. This CDR3 contains 16 residues. Germline values: CDR1 LNHNV, CDR2 YYDKDF (reference sequence). Trimming removed 0 bases at V and 2 bases at J, with 11 bases between. The DNA of the CDR3 is TGTGCCACCAGCAGAGATGACGGAACCCCCTACAATGAGCAGTTCTTC. This sequence encodes CATSRDDGTPYNEQFF. The full variable domain, in which reference TRBV15 and TRBJ2-1 provide the parts outside the CDR3, is DAMVIQNPRYQVTQFGKPVTLSCSQTLNHNVMYWYQQKSSQAPKLLFHYYDKDFNNEADTPDNFQSRRPNTSFCFLDIRSPGLGDTAMYLCATSRDDGTPYNEQFFGPGTRLTVL.

Turning to this clonotype: This sequence may be a read error, since a much larger clone differs from it by one base. The chain links TRBV28 to TRBJ1-5; D gene uncertain. Trimming stripped 9 bases from V and 3 bases from J, with 12 bases between. The length of the CDR3 is 13 residues. Germline assignment: CDR1 MDHEN and CDR2 SYDVKM. The DNA for the CDR3 is TGTGCCAGGACCCGACAAGACAATCAGCCCCAGCATTTT. Protein sequence: CARTRQDNQPQHF. Full variable domain (remainder filled in from reference TRBV28 and TRBJ1-5): DVKVTQSSRYLVKRTGEKVFLECVQDMDHENMFWYRQDPGLGLRLIYFSYDVKMKEKGDIPEGYSVSREKKERFSLILESASTNQTSMYLCARTRQDNQPQHFGDGTRLSIL.

The rearrangement links TRBV6-2 or TRBV6-3 to TRBJ1-5, with TRBD1 identical over 7 bases. The CDR3 spans 15 residues. Trimming removed 6 bases from V and 2 bases from J; junction bases left unmatched: 7. CDR1 and CDR2 (germline): MNHEY, SVGEGT. In nucleotides, the CDR3 is TGTGCCAGCAGGAGCACAGGGGTACGCAATCAGCCCCAGCATTTT. Translating it yields CASRSTGVRNQPQHF.

This clonotype came up many times. This chain links TRBV2 with TRBJ1-5; TRBD1 might be the D (5 bases). The CDR3 has 16 amino acids. V was clipped by 5 bases and J by 5 bases, with 19 bases between them. The V gene's germline CDR1 is SNHLY and CDR2 FYNNEI. This chain's CDR3 is CASSRDARVEDQPQHF. CDR3 nucleotides: TGTGCCAGCAGTCGGGACGCCAGGGTCGAGGATCAGCCCCAGCATTTT.

The table lists this clonotype with many counts. The V gene is TRBV10-3, the J gene TRBJ2-7, with 8 bases fitting TRBD1. Germline V gene sequence: CDR1 ENHRY, CDR2 SYGVKD. V lost 4 bases, J lost 3 bases, and 8 bases stayed unmatched. This CDR3 is built from 15 residues. In nucleotides, the CDR3 is TGTGCCATCAGTGGAGGGACAGGAGCTCTCTACGAGCAGTACTTC. This sequence encodes CAISGGTGALYEQYF.

This clonotype was seen repeatedly, ten times or more. The rearrangement uses TRBV2 and TRBJ1-1, with unresolved D. The CDR3 totals 15 residues. Trimming took off 3 bases at V and 0 bases at J, with 11 bases between the two ends. Germline V gene data show CDR1 as SNHLY and CDR2 as FYNNEI. DNA for the CDR3: TGTGCCAGCAGTGACACGACAACCTTGAACACTGAAGCTTTCTTT. Its protein is CASSDTTTLNTEAFF.

This clonotype came up many times. This chain connects TRBV20-1 to TRBJ2-4; no reliable D call. V was shortened by 0 bases and J by 7 bases, with 13 bases between the two germline ends. The CDR3 has 14 residues. CDR1 and CDR2 from the germline V gene are DFQATT and SNEGSKA (reference sequence). CDR3 bases: TGCAGTGCTAGAGACCGCCGAATGCGTAACATTCAGTACTTC. Amino acids: CSARDRRMRNIQYF.

This clonotype was recorded at least ten times. CDR3 nucleotides: TGTGCCAGCAGCTTCCAACCGTTCGATGAGCAGTTCTTC. This sequence encodes CASSFQPFDEQFF. The chain uses TRBV7-2 and TRBJ2-1; D not resolved. Deletions cut 3 bases from V and 8 bases from J, with 11 bases between. The CDR3 has 13 residues. Germline V gene data show CDR1 as SGHTA and CDR2 as FQGNSA.

By sample share, this clonotype is medium-sized. The chain uses TRBV6-2 or TRBV6-3 and TRBJ2-5; D is perhaps TRBD2 (6 bases). This CDR3 spans 13 amino acids. Trimming left V 4 bases short and J 2 bases short, with 8 bases between. Germline V gene sequence: CDR1 MNHEY, CDR2 SVGEGT. The CDR3 DNA reads as TGTGCCAGCAGTTCGGCGGGGCAAGAGACCCAGTACTTC. Its protein product is CASSSAGQETQYF.

This clonotype occurred many times. The chain employs TRBV29-1 and TRBJ2-3; D is possibly TRBD1 (6 bases). Trimming shortened V by 6 bases and J by 5 bases, and 15 bases separated the two germline ends. The V gene's germline CDR1 is SQVTM and CDR2 ANQGSEA. This CDR3 has 13 amino acids. The CDR3 region is CSVDTGTKDTQYF. The CDR3 DNA is TGCAGCGTGGATACCGGGACAAAAGATACGCAGTATTTT.

The sample holds many counts of this clonotype. The chain is built from TRBV6-6 and TRBJ1-4; D call uncertain. Germline CDR1 and CDR2: MNHNY and SVGAGI (reference sequence). Trimming left V 5 bases short and J 7 bases short, with 17 bases between. CDR3 length: 15 amino acids. The CDR3 region has the DNA TGTGCCAGCAGTCCGCCAATCGGATCGGGTGAAAAACTGTTTTTT. Translating it yields CASSPPIGSGEKLFF.